Each of the 18 T cell receptor beta chains below was sequenced from the same sample in a study of T cells in Graves' hyperthyroidism and ophthalmopathy. The investigators amplified TCR beta CDR3 regions from RNA transcripts. The TCR CDR3 first-round RT-PCR relied on the HTBI primer set. In TCRdb, the multiplex PCR reads were re-called with MiXCR into one record per CDR3 protein. The sample records 350,000 to 400,000 distinct CDR3 sequences, over 11% being singletons. Sequences were obtained from blood. These receptors were collected from a woman aged 60-70 years with Graves' hyperthyroidism.

This clonotype occurred many times. DNA of the CDR3: TGTGCTAGTGGTTTGCGGGGGGAGACCCAGTACTTC. Translation: CASGLRGETQYF. The chain carries TRBV12-5 and TRBJ2-5, with a weak D call TRBD2 (6 bases). Germline V gene lookup returns CDR1 LGHNT and CDR2 FRNRAP. The CDR3 is made up of 12 amino acids. V lost 2 bases and J 5 bases, leaving 6 bases between the germline ends.

This clonotype was detected only a few times. This chain connects TRBV24-1 to TRBJ1-5; D call uncertain. V lost 0 bases to trimming and J lost 11 bases, with 10 bases between them. The length of the CDR3 is 13 residues. Looked up from germline, CDR1 is KGHDR and CDR2 is SFDVKD. The CDR3 region is CATSDLRSTTQHF. DNA of the CDR3: TGTGCCACCAGTGATTTGAGGTCTACGACCCAGCATTTT.

The CDR3 loop is CASSLFWEQNIQYF. The CDR3 coding sequence is TGTGCCAGCAGCTTATTCTGGGAGCAAAACATTCAGTACTTC. This chain uses TRBV11-2 with TRBJ2-4, with D possibly matching TRBD2 (5 bases). The CDR3 runs 14 residues. Trimming took off 2 bases at V and 5 bases at J, with 10 bases between the two ends. The germline V gene encodes CDR1 SGHAT and CDR2 FQNNGV.

This clonotype occurred many times. The V and J genes are TRBV6-1 and TRBJ1-1; a possible D gene is TRBD1 (5 bases). CDR3 length: 13 residues. V lost 7 bases and J 10 bases, leaving 19 bases between the germline ends. Germline CDR1 MNHNS, CDR2 SASEGT. CDR3 loop: CASTGSRVRAAFF. Here the CDR3 DNA reads TGTGCCAGCACCGGAAGCAGGGTTCGGGCAGCTTTCTTT.

There are a few counts of this clonotype. The chain employs TRBV6-1 and TRBJ2-3; 7 nucleotides match TRBD2. This CDR3 region has 17 residues. V shed 6 bases, J shed 7 bases, and the junction held 19 bases outside the gene matches. Germline V lookup: CDR1 MNHNS, CDR2 SASEGT. As DNA, the CDR3 is TGTGCCAGCAGCCTGCGGGACTACCCCAAAACGTCATATACGCAGTATTTT. Protein sequence: CASSLRDYPKTSYTQYF.

This clonotype was detected ten times or more. The chain has TRBV12-3 or TRBV12-4 and TRBJ1-2; D ambiguous. CDR3 size: 14 residues. Trimming removed 3 bases from V and 2 bases from J, with 10 bases in between. The CDR3, as DNA: TGTGCCAGCAGTTTTAGGGTCGAGAACTATGGCTACACCTTC. As protein: CASSFRVENYGYTF.

This clonotype was seen a handful of times. V and J are TRBV18 and TRBJ1-5, with D possibly TRBD1 on 6 matching bases. Looked up from germline, CDR1 is KGHSH and CDR2 is LQKENI. V gave up 5 bases and J gave up 1 base, with 15 bases separating them. The CDR3 sequence is 16 residues long. The CDR3 nucleotides are TGTGCCAGCTCAGCCCGACAGGCCGGGAGCAATCAGCCCCAGCATTTT. It specifies CASSARQAGSNQPQHF. Full variable domain (rest looked up from reference TRBV18 and TRBJ1-5): NAGVMQNPRHLVRRRGQEARLRCSPMKGHSHVYWYRQLPEEGLKFMVYLQKENIIDESGMPKERFSAEFPKEGPSILRIQQVVRGDSAAYFCASSARQAGSNQPQHFGDGTRLSIL.

This clonotype was counted many times. The V call is TRBV18, the J call TRBJ2-1; TRBD2 matches 10 bases. CDR3 length equals 15 residues. CDR1 and CDR2 from the germline V gene are KGHSH and LQKENI. Trimming took 6 bases from V and 5 from J; bases not matched to a gene: 7. The CDR3: CASSPGLALNNEQFF. In DNA form, the CDR3 reads TGTGCCAGCTCGCCGGGACTAGCGCTAAACAATGAGCAGTTCTTC.

In its sample, this clonotype was seen many times. This chain connects TRBV7-9 to TRBJ2-3; 8 nucleotides line up with TRBD2. Germline V gives CDR1 SEHNR, CDR2 FQNEAQ (reference sequence). V lost 4 bases to trimming and J lost 8 bases; unmatched junction nucleotides: 5. This CDR3 spans 13 amino acids. The CDR3 DNA sequence: TGTGCCAGCAGCTCCACTAGCGGCCCTACGCAGTATTTT. This translates into CASSSTSGPTQYF. The full variable domain, in which reference TRBV7-9 and TRBJ2-3 provide the parts outside the CDR3, is DTGVSQNPRHKITKRGQNVTFRCDPISEHNRLYWYRQTLGQGPEFLTYFQNEAQLEKSRLLSDRFSAERPKGSFSTLEIQRTEQGDSAMYLCASSSTSGPTQYFGPGTRLTVL.

The chain employs TRBV27 and TRBJ2-7; tentative D call: TRBD1 (7 bases). The V end was cut by 5 bases, the J end by 6 bases, with 11 bases between. The CDR3 length is 12 residues. Germline lookup yields CDR1 MNHEY and CDR2 SMNVEV (reference sequence). The CDR3 nucleotides are TGTGCCAGCAGTGGCGGGACAGTCGAGCAGTACTTC. Translation: CASSGGTVEQYF.

This clonotype was seen only a few times. The rearrangement links TRBV9 to TRBJ2-3, with 11 bases matching TRBD2. J gave up 3 bases and V 0 bases, and 12 bases lay outside the gene matches. The CDR3 sequence is 19 residues long. Germline assignment: CDR1 SGDLS and CDR2 YYNGEE. This CDR3 is CASSVGSSGRQRSTDTQYF. CDR3 bases: TGTGCCAGCAGCGTAGGTTCTAGCGGGAGGCAACGTAGTACAGATACGCAGTATTTT. Together with reference TRBV9 and TRBJ2-3, the CDR3 gives the full variable domain: DSGVTQTPKHLITATGQRVTLRCSPRSGDLSVYWYQQSLDQGLQFLIQYYNGEERAKGNILERFSAQQFPDLHSELNLSSLELGDSALYFCASSVGSSGRQRSTDTQYFGPGTRLTVL.

The sample holds many counts of this clonotype. The V and J genes are TRBV29-1 and TRBJ2-7; D may be TRBD1 (6 bases). V shed 2 bases and J shed 3 bases, with 8 bases lying between them. Germline assignment: CDR1 SQVTM and CDR2 ANQGSEA. The CDR3 has 12 residues. CDR3 residues: CSVEQGLYEQYF. For the CDR3, the DNA is TGCAGCGTTGAACAGGGGCTCTACGAGCAGTACTTC.

At least ten counts were recorded for this clonotype. This chain connects TRBV3-1 to TRBJ2-1; D may be TRBD2 (5 bases). V was cut by 2 bases and J by 7 bases, with 18 bases left in between. CDR3 length: 16 residues. CDR1 LGHDT and CDR2 YNNKEL come from the germline V gene (reference sequence). The CDR3 loop is CASSQSDGMTGNEQFF. In DNA form, the CDR3 reads TGTGCCAGCAGCCAATCGGACGGGATGACGGGGAATGAGCAGTTCTTC.

This clonotype has just a few counts. For the CDR3, the DNA is TGTGCCACCAGGCAGCGGGGGTCCCAAGAGACCCAGTACTTC. Translation gives CATRQRGSQETQYF. V and J are TRBV15 and TRBJ2-5; 8 nucleotides line up with TRBD2. Germline V gene sequence: CDR1 LNHNV, CDR2 YYDKDF (reference sequence). V lost 6 bases, J lost 1 base, and 4 bases stayed unmatched. There are 14 residues in the CDR3.

At least ten counts were recorded for this clonotype. The V gene is TRBV7-6, the J gene TRBJ2-3; 10 nucleotides agree with TRBD2. The ends lost 1 base at V and 9 bases at J; junction bases unmatched: 13. This CDR3 has 17 residues. The V gene's germline CDR1 is SGHVS and CDR2 FNYEAQ. The CDR3 DNA reads TGTGCCAGCAGCTTAGTAGGAGCCGGGACTAGCGAGAGCACGCAGTATTTT. It translates to CASSLVGAGTSESTQYF.

A few counts support this clonotype. The chain joins TRBV25-1 to TRBJ1-2; D remains ambiguous. Germline CDR1 is MGHDK and CDR2 is SYGVNS. This CDR3 contains 12 residues. Deletions cut 4 bases from V and 7 bases from J, with 10 bases between. The CDR3 DNA reads TGTGCCAGCAGTGGGGGATCTTCTGGCTACACCTTC. Its protein is CASSGGSSGYTF.

J is TRBJ1-2 and V is TRBV6-1; the match to TRBD1 covers 7 bases. Germline CDR1 MNHNS, CDR2 SASEGT. V lost 6 bases, J lost 4 bases, and 5 bases stayed unmatched. The CDR3 length is 13 residues. The CDR3 DNA reads as TGTGCCAGCAGGATGACAGGGCTCTATGGCTACACCTTC. Translated, it gives CASRMTGLYGYTF.

The table lists this clonotype with many counts. The rearrangement links TRBV20-1 to TRBJ2-5, with 7 bases lining up with TRBD1. The V segment lost 6 bases and the J segment 4 bases; nucleotides outside the gene matches: 8. The CDR3 is 13 amino acids. CDR1 is DFQATT, CDR2 SNEGSKA, per germline (reference sequence). The CDR3 sequence: CSARRTGIETQYF. CDR3 DNA: TGCAGTGCGCGTCGGACAGGAATAGAGACCCAGTACTTC.